The rows below give T cell receptor beta chains drawn from one sample of a study of cytotoxic CD8 clonotypes in ibrutinib-treated CLL. Clones were read by immunoSEQ multiplex PCR, and TCRdb kept only the in-frame ones, dropping some. In the table there are over 140,000 clones, around 84% of which are singletons. The starting material was PBMCs, obtained after 36 months of ibrutinib treatment. These receptors came from a human donor with chronic lymphocytic leukemia. Both conserved end residues are part of each CDR3. The D gene is left open where the match is weak. A clone size is listed for some rows: how often the clone was seen (once, few, many), or a class if it is expanded.

>TRBJ1-1|NA|NA|TRBV7-2
TGTGCCAGCAGCTCCGCGAGGGGTACTGAAGCTTTCTTT
CASSSARGTEAFF
>TRBJ1-2|NA|TRBD1|TRBV2
TGTGCCAGCAGTGAGGGACAGGAGGGCTATGGCTACACCTTC
CASSEGQEGYGYTF
>TRBJ1-1|NA|NA|TRBV29-1
TGCAGCGTTGGTCGAGGCCCTGAAGCTTTCTTT
CSVGRGPEAFF
>TRBJ1-4|NA|NA|TRBV30
TGTGCCTGGAGTGTAGAGGGTGAAAAACTGTTTTTT
CAWSVEGEKLFF
>TRBJ2-5|NA|NA|TRBV5-5
TGTGCCAGCAGCCAAGATAGGCAGCTACAAGAGACCCAGTACTTC
CASSQDRQLQETQYF
>TRBJ2-4|NA|TRBD2|TRBV5-1
TGCGCCAGCAGCTTGTGGACTAGCGGGGAAAACATTCAGTACTTC
CASSLWTSGENIQYF
>TRBJ1-1|NA|NA|TRBV7-9
TGTGCCAGCAGCTTAGGTGTTAGCGGGACTGAAGCTTTCTTT
CASSLGVSGTEAFF
>TRBJ2-5|NA|NA|TRBV10-3
TGTGCCATCAGTGGTACACAAGAGACCCAGTACTTC
CAISGTQETQYF
>TRBJ2-7|NA|NA|TRBV12-2
TGTGCAAGTCGCCAGGACAGGGGAGACGAGCAGTACTTC
CASRQDRGDEQYF
>TRBJ2-1|once|TRBD2|TRBV28
TGTGCCAGCAGTTACCACCCCGGGACTAGCGGGGAGCAGTTCTTC
CASSYHPGTSGEQFF
>TRBJ2-5|NA|NA|TRBV18
TGTGCCAGCTCACCGAGCCAAGAGACCCAGTACTTC
CASSPSQETQYF
>TRBJ1-2|NA|NA|TRBV6-6
TGTGCCAGCAGTTACTCCCTTTGGGAGGGAATCTACACCTTC
CASSYSLWEGIYTF
>TRBJ2-7|NA|TRBD2|TRBV6-5
TGTGCCAGCAGGCGTGGTAGCGGGGACGAGCAGTACTTC
CASRRGSGDEQYF
>TRBJ2-7|NA|NA|TRBV19
TGTGCCAGTAGTTCACTTGGGGACGCAGCTTCCTACGAGCAGTACTTC
CASSSLGDAASYEQYF
>TRBJ2-1|NA|TRBD2|TRBV30
TGTGCCAGAAGCGGGGGGGCCTACAATGAGCAGTTCTTC
CARSGGAYNEQFF
>TRBJ2-2|many|TRBD1|TRBV6-1
TGTGCCAGCAGTGAATGGGGACAGGGGTGGACCGGGGAGCTGTTTTTT
CASSEWGQGWTGELFF
>TRBJ2-7|NA|NA|TRBV5-1
TGCGCCAGCAGCTTGGAACCGGGACGGTCCTACGAGCAGTACTTC
CASSLEPGRSYEQYF
>TRBJ2-3|NA|NA|TRBV9
TGTGCCAGCAGCGTAGTAGCGGTAAGCACAGATACGCAGTATTTT
CASSVVAVSTDTQYF
>TRBJ2-2|NA|NA|TRBV7-9
TGTGCCAGCAGCTCCCTCGGTAATTCAGGGATCGGGGAGCTGTTTTTT
CASSSLGNSGIGELFF
>TRBJ1-1|NA|NA|TRBV11-3
TGTGCCAGCAGCCCCCTAGTTGGGGGGACCCTTGAAGCTTTCTTT
CASSPLVGGTLEAFF
>TRBJ2-7|NA|NA|TRBV6-5
TGTGCCAGCAGCCCTCGGCCAGTTAGCTACGAGCAGTACTTC
CASSPRPVSYEQYF
>TRBJ1-5|many|NA|TRBV4-1
TGCGCCAGCAGCCAAGACGGACGGGTGAATCAGCCCCAGCATTTT
CASSQDGRVNQPQHF
>TRBJ2-5|NA|NA|TRBV9
TGTGCCAGCAGCCCAAAGGCTAGGGGTCCCCAAGAGACCCAGTACTTC
CASSPKARGPQETQYF
>TRBJ2-3|NA|TRBD1|TRBV5-8
TGTGCCAGCAGCTTTTCTCGACAGGGGGGTGTGCCAGATACGCAGTATTTT
CASSFSRQGGVPDTQYF